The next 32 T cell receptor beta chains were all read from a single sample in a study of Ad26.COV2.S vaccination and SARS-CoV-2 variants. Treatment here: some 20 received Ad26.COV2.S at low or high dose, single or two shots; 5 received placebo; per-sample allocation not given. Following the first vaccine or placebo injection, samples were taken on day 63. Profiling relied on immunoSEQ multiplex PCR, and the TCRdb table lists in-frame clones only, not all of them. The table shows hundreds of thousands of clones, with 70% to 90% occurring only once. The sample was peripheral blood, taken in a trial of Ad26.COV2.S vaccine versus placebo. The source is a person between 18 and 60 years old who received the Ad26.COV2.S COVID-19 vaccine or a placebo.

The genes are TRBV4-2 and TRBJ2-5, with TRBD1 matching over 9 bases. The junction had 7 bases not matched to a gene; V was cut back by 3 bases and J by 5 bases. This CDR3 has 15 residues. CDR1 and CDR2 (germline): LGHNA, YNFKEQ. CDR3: CASSHAGQGGETQYF. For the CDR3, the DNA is TGTGCCAGCAGCCATGCGGGACAGGGTGGTGAGACCCAGTACTTC.

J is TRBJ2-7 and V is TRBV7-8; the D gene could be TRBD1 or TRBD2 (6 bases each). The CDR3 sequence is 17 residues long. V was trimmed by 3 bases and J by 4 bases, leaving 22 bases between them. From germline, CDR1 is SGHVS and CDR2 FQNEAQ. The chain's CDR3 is CASSLAGGRGVFYEQYF. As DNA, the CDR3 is TGTGCCAGCAGCTTGGCCGGTGGTAGGGGGGTTTTTTACGAGCAGTACTTC.

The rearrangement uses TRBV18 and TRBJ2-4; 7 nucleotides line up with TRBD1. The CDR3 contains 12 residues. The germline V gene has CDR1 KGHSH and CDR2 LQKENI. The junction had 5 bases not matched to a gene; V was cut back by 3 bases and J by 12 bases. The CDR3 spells CASSPPGGSQYF. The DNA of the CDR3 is TGTGCCAGCTCACCCCCAGGGGGTAGTCAGTACTTC.

DNA of the CDR3: TGTGCCAGTAGTATAGAGGACGGCCGACGTCAGCCCCAGCATTTT. Its protein is CASSIEDGRRQPQHF. The genes are TRBV19 and TRBJ1-5; unclear D gene. The CDR3 is made up of 15 amino acids. CDR1 is LNHDA, CDR2 SQIVND, per germline (reference sequence). Trimming stripped 0 bases from V and 6 bases from J, with 12 bases between.

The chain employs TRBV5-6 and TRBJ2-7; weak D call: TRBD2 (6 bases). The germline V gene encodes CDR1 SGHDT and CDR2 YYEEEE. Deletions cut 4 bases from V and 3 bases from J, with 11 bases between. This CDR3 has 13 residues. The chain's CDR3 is CASSRGMDYEQYF. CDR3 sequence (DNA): TGTGCCAGCAGCCGGGGGATGGACTACGAGCAGTACTTC.

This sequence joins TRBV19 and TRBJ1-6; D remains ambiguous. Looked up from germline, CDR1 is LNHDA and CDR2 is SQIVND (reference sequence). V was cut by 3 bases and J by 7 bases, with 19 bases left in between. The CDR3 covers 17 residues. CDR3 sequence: CASSMTAGEKRNSPLHF. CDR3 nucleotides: TGTGCCAGTAGTATGACTGCCGGGGAGAAGAGAAATTCACCCCTCCACTTT.

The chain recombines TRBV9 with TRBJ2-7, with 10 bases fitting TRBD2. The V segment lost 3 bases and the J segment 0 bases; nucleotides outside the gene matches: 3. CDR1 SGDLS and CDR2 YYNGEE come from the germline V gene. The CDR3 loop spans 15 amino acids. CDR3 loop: CASSATSGFSYEQYF. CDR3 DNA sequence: TGTGCCAGCAGCGCGACTAGCGGGTTCTCCTACGAGCAGTACTTC.

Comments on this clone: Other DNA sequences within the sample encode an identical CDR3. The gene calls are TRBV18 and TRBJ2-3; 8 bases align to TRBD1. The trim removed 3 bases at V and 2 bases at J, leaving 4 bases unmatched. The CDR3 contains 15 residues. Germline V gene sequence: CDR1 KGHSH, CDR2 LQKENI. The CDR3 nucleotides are TGTGCCAGCTCACCCGGACAGGGAAACACAGATACGCAGTATTTT. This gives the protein CASSPGQGNTDTQYF.

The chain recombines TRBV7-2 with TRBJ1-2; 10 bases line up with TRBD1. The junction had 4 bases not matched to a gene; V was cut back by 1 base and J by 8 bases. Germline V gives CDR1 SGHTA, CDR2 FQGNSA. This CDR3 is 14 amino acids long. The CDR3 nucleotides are TGTGCCAGCAGCTTAGGGGGACAGGGGATGGGCTACACCTTC. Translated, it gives CASSLGGQGMGYTF.

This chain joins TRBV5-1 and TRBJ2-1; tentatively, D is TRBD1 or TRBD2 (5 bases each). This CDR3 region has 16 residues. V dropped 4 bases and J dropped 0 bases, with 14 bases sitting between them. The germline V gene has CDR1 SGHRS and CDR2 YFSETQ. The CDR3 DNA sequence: TGCGCCAGCAGCCCGGGGACCCCGAGCTCCTACAATGAGCAGTTCTTC. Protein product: CASSPGTPSSYNEQFF. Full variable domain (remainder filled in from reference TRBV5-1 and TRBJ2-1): KAGVTQTPRYLIKTRGQQVTLSCSPISGHRSVSWYQQTPGQGLQFLFEYFSETQRNKGNFPGRFSGRQFSNSRSEMNVSTLELGDSALYLCASSPGTPSSYNEQFFGPGTRLTVL.

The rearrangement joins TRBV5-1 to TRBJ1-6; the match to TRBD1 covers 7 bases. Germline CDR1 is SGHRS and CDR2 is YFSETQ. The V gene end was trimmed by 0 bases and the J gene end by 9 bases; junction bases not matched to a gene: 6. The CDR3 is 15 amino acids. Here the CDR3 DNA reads TGCGCCAGCAGCTTGGCTGGACAGGTGATTTCACCCCTCCACTTT. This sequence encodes CASSLAGQVISPLHF.

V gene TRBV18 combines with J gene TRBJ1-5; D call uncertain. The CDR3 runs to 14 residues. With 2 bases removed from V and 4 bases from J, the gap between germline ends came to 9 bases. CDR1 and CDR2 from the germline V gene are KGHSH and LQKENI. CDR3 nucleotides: TGTGCCAGCTCACCATTAGGGAAAAATCAGCCCCAGCATTTT. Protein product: CASSPLGKNQPQHF.

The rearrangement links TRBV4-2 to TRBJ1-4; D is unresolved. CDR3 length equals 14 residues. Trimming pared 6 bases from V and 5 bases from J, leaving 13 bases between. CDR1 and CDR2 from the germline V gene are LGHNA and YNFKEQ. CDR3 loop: CASSIAERNEKLFF. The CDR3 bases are TGTGCCAGCAGTATAGCCGAACGGAATGAAAAACTGTTTTTT.

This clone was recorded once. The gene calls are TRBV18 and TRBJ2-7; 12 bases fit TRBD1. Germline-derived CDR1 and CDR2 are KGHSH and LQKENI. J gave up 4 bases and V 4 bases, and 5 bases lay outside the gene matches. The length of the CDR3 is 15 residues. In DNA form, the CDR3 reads TGTGCCAGCTCACAAGGGACAGGGGGCCGGTACGAGCAGTACTTC. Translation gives CASSQGTGGRYEQYF.

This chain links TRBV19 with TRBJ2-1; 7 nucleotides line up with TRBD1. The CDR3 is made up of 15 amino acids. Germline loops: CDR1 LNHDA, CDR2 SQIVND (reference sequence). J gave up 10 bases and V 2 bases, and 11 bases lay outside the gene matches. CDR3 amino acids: CASSIRDRGLGEQFF. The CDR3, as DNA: TGTGCCAGTAGTATAAGGGACAGAGGTCTCGGGGAGCAGTTCTTC.

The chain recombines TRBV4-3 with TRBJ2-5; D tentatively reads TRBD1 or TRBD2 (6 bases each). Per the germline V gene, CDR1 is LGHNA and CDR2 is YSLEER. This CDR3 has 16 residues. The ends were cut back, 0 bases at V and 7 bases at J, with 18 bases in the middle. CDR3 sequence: CASSQEEGVAGGTQYF. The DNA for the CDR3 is TGCGCCAGCAGCCAAGAGGAGGGGGTAGCCGGTGGGACCCAGTACTTC.

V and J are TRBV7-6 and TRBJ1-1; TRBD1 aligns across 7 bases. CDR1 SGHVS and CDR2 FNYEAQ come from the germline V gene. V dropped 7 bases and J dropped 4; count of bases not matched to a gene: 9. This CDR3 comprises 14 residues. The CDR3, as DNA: TGTGCCAGCACCCTAGGGACAGAAGGCACTGAAGCTTTCTTT. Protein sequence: CASTLGTEGTEAFF.

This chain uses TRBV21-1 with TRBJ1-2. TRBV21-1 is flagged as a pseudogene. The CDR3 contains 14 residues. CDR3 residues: CASSKLGHWDGYTF. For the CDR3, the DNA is TGTGCCAGCAGCAAATTAGGGCACTGGGATGGCTACACCTTC.

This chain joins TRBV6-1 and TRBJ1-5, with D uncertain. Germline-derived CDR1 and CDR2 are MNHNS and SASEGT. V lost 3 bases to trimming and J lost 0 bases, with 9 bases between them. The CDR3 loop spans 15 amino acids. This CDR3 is CASSDLRPSNQPQHF. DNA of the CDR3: TGTGCCAGCAGTGATTTAAGGCCTAGCAATCAGCCCCAGCATTTT.

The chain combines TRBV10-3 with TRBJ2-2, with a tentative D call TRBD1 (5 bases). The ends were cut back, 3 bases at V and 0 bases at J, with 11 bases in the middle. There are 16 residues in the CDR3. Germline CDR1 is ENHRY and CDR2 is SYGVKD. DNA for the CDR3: TGTGCCATCAGTGAATGGGGCCCTACGAACACCGGGGAGCTGTTTTTT. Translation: CAISEWGPTNTGELFF.

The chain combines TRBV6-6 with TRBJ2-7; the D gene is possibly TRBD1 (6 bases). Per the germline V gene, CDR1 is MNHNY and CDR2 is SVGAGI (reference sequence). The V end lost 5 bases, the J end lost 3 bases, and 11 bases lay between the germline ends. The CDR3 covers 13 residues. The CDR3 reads CASSGTQGYEQYF. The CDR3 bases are TGTGCCAGCAGTGGGACACAGGGCTACGAGCAGTACTTC.

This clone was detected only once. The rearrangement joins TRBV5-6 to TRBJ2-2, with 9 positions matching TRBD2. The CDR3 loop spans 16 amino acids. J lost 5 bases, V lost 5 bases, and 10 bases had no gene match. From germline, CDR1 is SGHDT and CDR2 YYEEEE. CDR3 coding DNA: TGTGCCAGCAGACTCGCCGGGACTAGCATAACCGGGGAGCTGTTTTTT. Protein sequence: CASRLAGTSITGELFF.

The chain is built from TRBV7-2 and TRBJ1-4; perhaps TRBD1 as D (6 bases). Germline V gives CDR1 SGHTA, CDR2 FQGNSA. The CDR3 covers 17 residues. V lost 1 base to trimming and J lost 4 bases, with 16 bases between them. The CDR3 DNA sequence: TGTGCCAGCAGCTTAGTAGGGACAAAGCCTCTTAATGAAAAACTGTTTTTT. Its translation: CASSLVGTKPLNEKLFF. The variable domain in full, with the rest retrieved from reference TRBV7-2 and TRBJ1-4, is GAGVSQSPSNKVTEKGKDVELRCDPISGHTALYWYRQSLGQGLEFLIYFQGNSAPDKSGLPSDRFSAERTGGSVSTLTIQRTQQEDSAVYLCASSLVGTKPLNEKLFFGSGTQLSVL.

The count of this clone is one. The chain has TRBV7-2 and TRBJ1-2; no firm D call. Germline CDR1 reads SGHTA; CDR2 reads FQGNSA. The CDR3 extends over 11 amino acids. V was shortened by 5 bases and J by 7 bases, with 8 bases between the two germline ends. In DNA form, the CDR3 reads TGTGCCAGCAGCCCTAGGCGTGGCTACACCTTC. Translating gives CASSPRRGYTF.

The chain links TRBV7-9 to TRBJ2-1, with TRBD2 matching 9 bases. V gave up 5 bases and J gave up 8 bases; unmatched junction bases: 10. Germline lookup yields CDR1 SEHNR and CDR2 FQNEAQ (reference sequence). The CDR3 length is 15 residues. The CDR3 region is CASSTGLAWGDEQFF. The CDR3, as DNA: TGTGCCAGCAGCACCGGACTAGCGTGGGGGGATGAGCAGTTCTTC.

The CDR3 DNA is TGTGCCACCAGTCGATTGAACACTGAAGCTTTCTTT. Amino acids: CATSRLNTEAFF. The rearrangement uses TRBV15 and TRBJ1-1; the D is unclear. The V gene's germline CDR1 is LNHNV and CDR2 YYDKDF (reference sequence). Trimming pared 6 bases from V and 0 bases from J, leaving 5 bases between. This CDR3 has 12 residues.

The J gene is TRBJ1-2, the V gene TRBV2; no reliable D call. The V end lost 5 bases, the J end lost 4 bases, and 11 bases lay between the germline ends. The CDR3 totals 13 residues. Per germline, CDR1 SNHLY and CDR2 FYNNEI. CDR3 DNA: TGTGCCAGCAGTTTCGTCGGGAGCTATGGCTACACCTTC. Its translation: CASSFVGSYGYTF.

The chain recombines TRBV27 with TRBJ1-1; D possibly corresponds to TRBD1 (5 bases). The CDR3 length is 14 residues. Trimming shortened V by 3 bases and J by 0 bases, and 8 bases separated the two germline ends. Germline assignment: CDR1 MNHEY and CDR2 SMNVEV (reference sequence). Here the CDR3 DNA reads TGTGCCAGCAGTTTCGGACACTTGAACACTGAAGCTTTCTTT. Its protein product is CASSFGHLNTEAFF.

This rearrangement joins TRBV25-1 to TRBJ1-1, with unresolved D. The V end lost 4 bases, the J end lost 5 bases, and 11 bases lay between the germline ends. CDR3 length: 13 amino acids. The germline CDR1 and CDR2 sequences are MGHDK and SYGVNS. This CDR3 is CASSGFRGTEAFF. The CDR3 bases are TGTGCCAGCAGTGGGTTTCGTGGGACTGAAGCTTTCTTT.

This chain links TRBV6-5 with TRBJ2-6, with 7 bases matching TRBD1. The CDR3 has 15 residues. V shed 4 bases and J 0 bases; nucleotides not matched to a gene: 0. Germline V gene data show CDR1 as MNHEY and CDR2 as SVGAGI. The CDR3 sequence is CASSWDSSGANVLTF. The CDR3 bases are TGTGCCAGCAGTTGGGACAGCTCTGGGGCCAACGTCCTGACTTTC.

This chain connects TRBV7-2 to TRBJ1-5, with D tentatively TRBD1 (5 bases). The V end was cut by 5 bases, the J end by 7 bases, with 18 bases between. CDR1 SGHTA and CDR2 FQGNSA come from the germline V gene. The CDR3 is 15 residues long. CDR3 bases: TGTGCCAGCAGCCCCCGGGTCGGCGGGACCCAGCCCCAGCATTTT. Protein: CASSPRVGGTQPQHF.

The CDR3 DNA reads as TGTGCCAGCAGCTCGACAGGGACTACGCAAGAGACCCAGTACTTC. It is translated as CASSSTGTTQETQYF. V is TRBV11-2 and J is TRBJ2-5; possibly TRBD1 or TRBD2 for D (7 bases each). Germline V gene sequence: CDR1 SGHAT, CDR2 FQNNGV. This CDR3 is built from 15 residues. V lost 4 bases, J lost 2 bases, and 14 bases lay in between.